This record looks at one T cell receptor (beta chain) sequence and its context. These data originate in a study of blood T cell repertoires in COVID-19. Study-wide context: The origin of the acute and convalescent COVID-19 samples was the United States, Italy and Spain. Nucleic acid was either cDNA or gDNA, and it came from T cells, B-cell-depleted T cells, or PBMCs.

V was pared by 3 bases and J by 1 base, with 3 bases of the junction left unmatched. Germline V lookup: CDR1 SGHDN, CDR2 FVKESK. The CDR3 is 15 amino acids. As handled by the study authors: By means of reference gene primer amplification, nucleated cell counts were estimated. Using immunoSEQ multiplex PCR, the repertoire was profiled, and TCRdb retains in-frame clones only, with some absent. The D gene and trimming were derived from the DNA, and the V and J assignments and clone size from that table. Of approximately 150,000 clones listed, roughly four fifths are singletons. Sequenced material: peripheral blood. V usage is TRBV14 and J usage is TRBJ2-7; TRBD1 agrees at 10 bases. The sequence came from a man between 65 and 79 years old with active or convalescent COVID-19. CDR3 residues: CASSHRDRGSYEQYF. The CDR3 nucleotides read TGTGCCAGCAGCCATCGGGACAGGGGTTCCTACGAGCAGTACTTC.